These T cell receptor beta chains were read from a single sample in a study of human T cells and chemical hapten exposure. MiXCR, run by TCRdb on the RACE reads, gives a single entry per CDR3 protein. The sample comprises fewer than 500,000 distinct CDR3 sequences, approximately 5.1% of which are singletons, and about 2.1% rests with the top ten. The material sequenced was whole blood, taken in connection with sensitization to the hapten diphenylcyclopropenone (DPC). These receptors all stem from a woman aged 45-65 years with alopecia areata. Some clones in this sample may be carry-over from other donors' samples. Each CDR3 is given with its conserved first and last residue. Each record gives: J gene, D gene, V gene, clone size, CDR3 DNA, CDR3 protein. The D gene is left open where the match is weak. Size is omitted from some rows. Given values are once, few, many or a class for expanded clones.

J gene: TRBJ2-1; D gene: TRBD1; V gene: TRBV20-1; clone size: NA; CDR3 DNA: TGCAGTGCTAGGACAGGGGGCGTTTACAATGAGCAGTTCTTC; CDR3 protein: CSARTGGVYNEQFF
J gene: TRBJ2-1; D gene: TRBD2; V gene: TRBV24-1; clone size: NA; CDR3 DNA: TGTGCCACCAGTGATTTGAGACTAGCGGGCGATGAGCAGTTCTTC; CDR3 protein: CATSDLRLAGDEQFF
J gene: TRBJ1-1; D gene: NA; V gene: TRBV7-2; clone size: few; CDR3 DNA: TGTGCCAGCAGCTTAGGGGGTATGAGAGAAGCTTTCTTT; CDR3 protein: CASSLGGMREAFF
J gene: TRBJ1-5; D gene: NA; V gene: TRBV20-1; clone size: NA; CDR3 DNA: TGCAGTGCTAGAGAGGACCAGCGGAATAATCAGCCCCAGCATTTT; CDR3 protein: CSAREDQRNNQPQHF
J gene: TRBJ2-3; D gene: NA; V gene: TRBV29-1; clone size: NA; CDR3 DNA: TGCAGCGTTGATAGCCAGGGGAAGGGCACAGATACGCAGTATTTT; CDR3 protein: CSVDSQGKGTDTQYF
J gene: TRBJ1-1; D gene: TRBD1; V gene: TRBV27; clone size: many; CDR3 DNA: TGTGCCAGCAATCAAGGAGGGGGCGGCACTGAAGCTTTCTTT; CDR3 protein: CASNQGGGGTEAFF
J gene: TRBJ2-5; D gene: NA; V gene: TRBV5-5; clone size: many; CDR3 DNA: TGTGCCAGCAGCTTAGACCTGGAGACCCAGTACTTC; CDR3 protein: CASSLDLETQYF
J gene: TRBJ2-1; D gene: NA; V gene: TRBV29-1; clone size: many; CDR3 DNA: TGCAGCGCTGCGCCCGGGTCGGAGACGGGTGAGCAGTTCTTC; CDR3 protein: CSAAPGSETGEQFF
J gene: TRBJ2-7; D gene: TRBD1; V gene: TRBV28; clone size: many; CDR3 DNA: TGTGCCAGCAGTTACAGGGGGCCCACCTACGAGCAGTACTTC; CDR3 protein: CASSYRGPTYEQYF
J gene: TRBJ2-7; D gene: TRBD2; V gene: TRBV12-3/TRBV12-4; clone size: many; CDR3 DNA: TGTGCCAGCAGTTTTCGGGGGGGGCCCTCCTACGAGCAGTACTTC; CDR3 protein: CASSFRGGPSYEQYF
J gene: TRBJ1-1; D gene: NA; V gene: TRBV20-1; clone size: NA; CDR3 DNA: TGCAGTGGCCGGGACGGTTTGAACGCTGAAGCTTTCTTT; CDR3 protein: CSGRDGLNAEAFF
J gene: TRBJ2-1; D gene: NA; V gene: TRBV19; clone size: many; CDR3 DNA: TGTGCCAGTAGTCCCCGTCCAGACTACAATGAGCAGTTCTTC; CDR3 protein: CASSPRPDYNEQFF
J gene: TRBJ2-7; D gene: NA; V gene: TRBV28; clone size: many; CDR3 DNA: TGTGCCAGCTGTCGGGGCTTCGCCTACGAGCAGTACTTC; CDR3 protein: CASCRGFAYEQYF
J gene: TRBJ2-3; D gene: NA; V gene: TRBV29-1; clone size: few; CDR3 DNA: TGCAGCGTTTGGCTCGGAGATACGCAGTATTTT; CDR3 protein: CSVWLGDTQYF
J gene: TRBJ2-7; D gene: NA; V gene: TRBV6-5; clone size: many; CDR3 DNA: TGTGCCAGCAGCACCGTCGGTAAACAGTCCGAGCAGTACTTC; CDR3 protein: CASSTVGKQSEQYF
J gene: TRBJ2-7; D gene: TRBD1; V gene: TRBV18; clone size: many; CDR3 DNA: TGTGCCAGCTCACCACCGGACAGGGGTTACTACGAGCAGTACTTC; CDR3 protein: CASSPPDRGYYEQYF
J gene: TRBJ1-1; D gene: NA; V gene: TRBV7-9; clone size: many; CDR3 DNA: TGTGCCAGCAGCTTAGAGGGTTGGGGAGGGGAAGCTTTCTTT; CDR3 protein: CASSLEGWGGEAFF
J gene: TRBJ2-1; D gene: TRBD2; V gene: TRBV27; clone size: NA; CDR3 DNA: TGTGCCAGTAATCGTAGCGGGAGGGTTGGTGAGCAGTTCTTC; CDR3 protein: CASNRSGRVGEQFF
J gene: TRBJ2-3; D gene: NA; V gene: TRBV6-1; clone size: many; CDR3 DNA: TGTGCCAGCTCAGTCGGCAGGGGTACAGATACGCAGTATTTT; CDR3 protein: CASSVGRGTDTQYF
J gene: TRBJ2-7; D gene: TRBD2; V gene: TRBV6-6; clone size: NA; CDR3 DNA: TGTGCCAGCAGTTACTCGATAACTAGCGGGGGGGCCGAGCAGTACTTC; CDR3 protein: CASSYSITSGGAEQYF
J gene: TRBJ2-7; D gene: NA; V gene: TRBV11-2; clone size: many; CDR3 DNA: TGTGCCAGCAGCCGGGGACCCGTTGGGTACTTC; CDR3 protein: CASSRGPVGYF
J gene: TRBJ1-1; D gene: TRBD1; V gene: TRBV5-1; clone size: few; CDR3 DNA: TGCGCCAGCAGGTTCCGAGGGGACAGGGCTGTCGATGGCACTGAAGCTTTCTTT; CDR3 protein: CASRFRGDRAVDGTEAFF
J gene: TRBJ2-1; D gene: TRBD1; V gene: TRBV6-2/TRBV6-3; clone size: once; CDR3 DNA: TGTGCCAGCAGTTACGGCGTCCCAGGGGGATCCTACAATGAGCAGTTCTTC; CDR3 protein: CASSYGVPGGSYNEQFF
J gene: TRBJ2-5; D gene: TRBD2; V gene: TRBV7-8; clone size: many; CDR3 DNA: TGTGCCAGCAGCCACCCGGGACTAGCGGGGAAAGAGACCCAGTACTTC; CDR3 protein: CASSHPGLAGKETQYF
J gene: TRBJ2-5; D gene: NA; V gene: TRBV15; clone size: NA; CDR3 DNA: TGTGCCACCAGCAGAGATTTGGGGGACCAAGAGACCCAGTACTTC; CDR3 protein: CATSRDLGDQETQYF
J gene: TRBJ1-1; D gene: NA; V gene: TRBV28; clone size: many; CDR3 DNA: TGTGCCAGCAGACTGGGGGGGTCCAGGCCCCACACTGAAGCTTTCTTT; CDR3 protein: CASRLGGSRPHTEAFF
J gene: TRBJ2-3; D gene: NA; V gene: TRBV20-1; clone size: many; CDR3 DNA: TGCAGTGCTAGGGTTATCGGAGGCGGGTCAGATACGCAGTATTTT; CDR3 protein: CSARVIGGGSDTQYF
J gene: TRBJ1-1; D gene: NA; V gene: TRBV12-3/TRBV12-4; clone size: many; CDR3 DNA: TGTGCCAGCACTAACCCCCTTGAGGGGACTGAAGCTTTCTTT; CDR3 protein: CASTNPLEGTEAFF
J gene: TRBJ2-3; D gene: NA; V gene: TRBV12-3/TRBV12-4; clone size: many; CDR3 DNA: TGTGCCAGCAATGGTGGAGCGGACCTCACAGATACGCAGTATTTT; CDR3 protein: CASNGGADLTDTQYF
J gene: TRBJ2-5; D gene: NA; V gene: TRBV4-1; clone size: few; CDR3 DNA: TGCGCCAGCAGCCATGGGAGCGCCCGGGAGACCCAGTACTTC; CDR3 protein: CASSHGSARETQYF
J gene: TRBJ2-7; D gene: NA; V gene: TRBV7-9; clone size: many; CDR3 DNA: TGTGCCAGCAGCATTGGGACTTACGAGCAGTACTTC; CDR3 protein: CASSIGTYEQYF
J gene: TRBJ2-7; D gene: NA; V gene: TRBV27; clone size: few; CDR3 DNA: TGTGCCAGCAGTGGGGGTAGAGAGCAGTACTTC; CDR3 protein: CASSGGREQYF
J gene: TRBJ1-3; D gene: TRBD1; V gene: TRBV30; clone size: many; CDR3 DNA: TGTGCCTGGAGTGCACCCGGGACAGGGGCTGGAAACACCATATATTTT; CDR3 protein: CAWSAPGTGAGNTIYF
J gene: TRBJ2-1; D gene: NA; V gene: TRBV5-1; clone size: many; CDR3 DNA: TGCGCCAGCAGCTTGGCTGGTGAGCAGTTCTTC; CDR3 protein: CASSLAGEQFF
J gene: TRBJ2-5; D gene: NA; V gene: TRBV14; clone size: many; CDR3 DNA: TGTGCCAGCAGCCAAGGGCCACGGCGGGAGACCCAGTACTTC; CDR3 protein: CASSQGPRRETQYF
J gene: TRBJ1-4; D gene: TRBD1; V gene: TRBV3-1; clone size: many; CDR3 DNA: TGTGCCAGCAGCCCGATAGACAGGGTTGGCGAAAAACTGTTTTTT; CDR3 protein: CASSPIDRVGEKLFF
J gene: TRBJ1-4; D gene: NA; V gene: TRBV7-8; clone size: NA; CDR3 DNA: TGTGCCAGAGGGCGGACAAGGCTTAATGAAAAACTGTTTTTT; CDR3 protein: CARGRTRLNEKLFF
J gene: TRBJ2-1; D gene: NA; V gene: TRBV6-5; clone size: many; CDR3 DNA: TGTGCCAGCAGTTTAACTGGCTTCCCGCAGTTCTTC; CDR3 protein: CASSLTGFPQFF
J gene: TRBJ1-3; D gene: TRBD1; V gene: TRBV28; clone size: NA; CDR3 DNA: TGTGCCAGCAGTATGACAGGGGGCGGAAACATCATATATTTT; CDR3 protein: CASSMTGGGNIIYF
J gene: TRBJ1-1; D gene: NA; V gene: TRBV5-6; clone size: NA; CDR3 DNA: TGTGCCAGCAGCTTACCGGGAGAGACTGCTGAAGCTTTCTTT; CDR3 protein: CASSLPGETAEAFF
J gene: TRBJ2-7; D gene: NA; V gene: TRBV7-2; clone size: few; CDR3 DNA: TGTGCCAGCAGCGCGGGCCGTACCTACGAGCAGTACTTC; CDR3 protein: CASSAGRTYEQYF
J gene: TRBJ2-7; D gene: NA; V gene: TRBV7-9; clone size: many; CDR3 DNA: TGTGCCAGCAGGGACACCAGGTCCTACGAGCAGTACTTC; CDR3 protein: CASRDTRSYEQYF